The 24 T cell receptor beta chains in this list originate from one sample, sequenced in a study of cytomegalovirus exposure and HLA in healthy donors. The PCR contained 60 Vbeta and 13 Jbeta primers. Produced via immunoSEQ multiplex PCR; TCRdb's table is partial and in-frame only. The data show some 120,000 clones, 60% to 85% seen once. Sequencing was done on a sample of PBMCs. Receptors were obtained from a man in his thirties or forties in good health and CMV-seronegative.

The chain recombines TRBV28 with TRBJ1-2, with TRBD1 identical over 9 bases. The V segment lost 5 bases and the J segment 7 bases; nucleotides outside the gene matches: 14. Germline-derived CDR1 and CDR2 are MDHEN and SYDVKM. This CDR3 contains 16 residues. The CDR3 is CASSITGTGWPIGYTF. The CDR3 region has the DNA TGTGCCAGCAGTATCACCGGGACAGGGTGGCCTATTGGCTACACCTTC.

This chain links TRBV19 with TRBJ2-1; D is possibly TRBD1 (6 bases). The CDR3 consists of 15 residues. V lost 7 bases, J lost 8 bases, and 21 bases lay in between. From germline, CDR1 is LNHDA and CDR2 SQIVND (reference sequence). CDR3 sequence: CASTPRQAASDEQFF. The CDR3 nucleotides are TGTGCCAGTACCCCTCGACAGGCGGCCTCGGATGAGCAGTTCTTC.

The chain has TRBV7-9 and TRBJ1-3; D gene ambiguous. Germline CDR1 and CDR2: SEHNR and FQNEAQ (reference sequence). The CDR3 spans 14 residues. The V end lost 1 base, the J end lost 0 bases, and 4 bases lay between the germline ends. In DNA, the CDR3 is TGTGCCAGCAGCTTAGGACTCTCTGGAAACACCATATATTTT. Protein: CASSLGLSGNTIYF.

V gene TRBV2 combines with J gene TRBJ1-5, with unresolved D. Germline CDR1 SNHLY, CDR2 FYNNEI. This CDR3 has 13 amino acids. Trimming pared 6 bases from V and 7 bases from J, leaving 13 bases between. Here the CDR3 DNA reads TGTGCCAGCAGAATAGAGACCGGGCAGCCCCAGCATTTT. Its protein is CASRIETGQPQHF. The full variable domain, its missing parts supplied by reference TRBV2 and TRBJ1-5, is EPEVTQTPSHQVTQMGQEVILRCVPISNHLYFYWYRQILGQKVEFLVSFYNNEISEKSEIFDDQFSVERPDGSNFTLKIRSTKLEDSAMYFCASRIETGQPQHFGDGTRLSIL.

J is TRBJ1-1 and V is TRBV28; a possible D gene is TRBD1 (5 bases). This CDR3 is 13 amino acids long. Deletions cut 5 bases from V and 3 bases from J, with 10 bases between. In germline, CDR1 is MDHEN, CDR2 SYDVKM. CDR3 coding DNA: TGTGCCAGCAGTGCGGGGGGGTACACTGAAGCTTTCTTT. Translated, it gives CASSAGGYTEAFF.

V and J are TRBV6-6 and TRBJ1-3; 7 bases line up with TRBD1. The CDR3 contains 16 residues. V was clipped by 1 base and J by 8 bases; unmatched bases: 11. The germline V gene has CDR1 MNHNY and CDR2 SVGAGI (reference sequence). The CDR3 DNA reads TGTGCCAGCAGTTACTTTTCCCCGGGACAGTGGGACACCATATATTTT. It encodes CASSYFSPGQWDTIYF.

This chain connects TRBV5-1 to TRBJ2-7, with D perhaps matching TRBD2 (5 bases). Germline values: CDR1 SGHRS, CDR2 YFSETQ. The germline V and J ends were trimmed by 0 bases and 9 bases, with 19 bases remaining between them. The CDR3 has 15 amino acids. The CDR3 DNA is TGCGCCAGCAGCTTGGTTGGGGAGAGCGTGTTACGGCAGTACTTC. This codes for CASSLVGESVLRQYF.

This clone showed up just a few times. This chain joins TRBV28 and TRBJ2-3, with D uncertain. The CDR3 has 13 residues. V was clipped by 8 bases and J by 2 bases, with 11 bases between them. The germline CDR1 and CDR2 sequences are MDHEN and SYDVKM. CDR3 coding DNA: TGTGCCAGCTGGGCCCCATACACAGATACGCAGTATTTT. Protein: CASWAPYTDTQYF.

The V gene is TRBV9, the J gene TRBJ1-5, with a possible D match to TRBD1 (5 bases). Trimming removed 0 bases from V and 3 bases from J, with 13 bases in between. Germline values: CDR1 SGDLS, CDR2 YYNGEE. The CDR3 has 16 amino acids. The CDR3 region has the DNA TGTGCCAGCAGCGTAGGAGAACAGGCCCACAATCAGCCCCAGCATTTT. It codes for CASSVGEQAHNQPQHF.

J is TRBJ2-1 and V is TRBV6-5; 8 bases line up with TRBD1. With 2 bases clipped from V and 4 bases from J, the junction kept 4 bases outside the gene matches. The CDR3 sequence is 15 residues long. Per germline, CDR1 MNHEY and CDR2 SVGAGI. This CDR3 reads CASSYRTGTYNEQFF. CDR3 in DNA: TGTGCCAGCAGTTACCGGACAGGGACTTACAATGAGCAGTTCTTC.

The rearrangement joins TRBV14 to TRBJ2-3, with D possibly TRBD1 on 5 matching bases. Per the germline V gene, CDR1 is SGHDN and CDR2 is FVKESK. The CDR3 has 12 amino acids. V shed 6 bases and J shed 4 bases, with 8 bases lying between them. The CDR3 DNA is TGTGCCAGCAGACAGGCCGCAGATACGCAGTATTTT. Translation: CASRQAADTQYF. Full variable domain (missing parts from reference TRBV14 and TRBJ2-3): EAGVTQFPSHSVIEKGQTVTLRCDPISGHDNLYWYRRVMGKEIKFLLHFVKESKQDESGMPNNRFLAERTGGTYSTLKVQPAELEDSGVYFCASRQAADTQYFGPGTRLTVL.

Written as DNA, the CDR3 is TGTGCCTGGAAGGGACAGGGGGAACCCTACGAGCAGTACTTC. Its protein is CAWKGQGEPYEQYF. The rearrangement uses TRBV30 and TRBJ2-7; 11 nucleotides match TRBD1. After removal of 4 bases from V and 2 bases from J, the junction contained 4 bases not matched to a gene. Per germline, CDR1 GTSNPN and CDR2 SVGIG (reference sequence). The CDR3 contains 14 residues.

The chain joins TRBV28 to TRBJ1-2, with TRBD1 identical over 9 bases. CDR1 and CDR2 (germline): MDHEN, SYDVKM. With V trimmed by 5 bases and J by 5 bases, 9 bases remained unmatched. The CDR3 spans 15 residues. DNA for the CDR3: TGTGCCAGCAGTCCTCAGGCCGGGACAGGGTATGGCTACACCTTC. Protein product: CASSPQAGTGYGYTF.

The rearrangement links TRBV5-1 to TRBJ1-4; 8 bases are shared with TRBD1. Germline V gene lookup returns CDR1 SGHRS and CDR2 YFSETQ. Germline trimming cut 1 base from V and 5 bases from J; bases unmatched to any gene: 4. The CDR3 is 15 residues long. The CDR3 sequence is CASSLQTGENEKLFF. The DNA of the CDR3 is TGCGCCAGCAGCTTGCAGACAGGGGAGAATGAAAAACTGTTTTTT.

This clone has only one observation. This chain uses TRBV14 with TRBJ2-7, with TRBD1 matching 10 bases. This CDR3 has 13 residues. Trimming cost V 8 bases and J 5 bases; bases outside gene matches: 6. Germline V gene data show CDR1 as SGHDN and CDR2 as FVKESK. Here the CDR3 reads CASGGQGIHEQYF. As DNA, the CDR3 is TGTGCCAGCGGGGGACAGGGGATCCACGAGCAGTACTTC.

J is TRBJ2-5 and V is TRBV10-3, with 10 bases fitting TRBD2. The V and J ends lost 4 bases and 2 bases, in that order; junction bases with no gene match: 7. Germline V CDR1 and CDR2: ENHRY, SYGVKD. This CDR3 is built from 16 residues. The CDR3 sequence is CAISATSGRTQETQYF. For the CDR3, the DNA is TGTGCCATCAGTGCGACTAGCGGGCGGACACAAGAGACCCAGTACTTC.

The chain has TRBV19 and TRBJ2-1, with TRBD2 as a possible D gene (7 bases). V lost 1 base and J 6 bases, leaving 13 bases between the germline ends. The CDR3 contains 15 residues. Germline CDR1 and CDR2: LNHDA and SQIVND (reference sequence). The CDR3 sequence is CASSIVPGGLNEQFF. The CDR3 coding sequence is TGTGCCAGTAGTATAGTCCCGGGGGGCCTCAATGAGCAGTTCTTC. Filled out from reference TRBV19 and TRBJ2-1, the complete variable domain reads DGGITQSPKYLFRKEGQNVTLSCEQNLNHDAMYWYRQDPGQGLRLIYYSQIVNDFQKGDIAEGYSVSREKKESFPLTVTSAQKNPTAFYLCASSIVPGGLNEQFFGPGTRLTVL.

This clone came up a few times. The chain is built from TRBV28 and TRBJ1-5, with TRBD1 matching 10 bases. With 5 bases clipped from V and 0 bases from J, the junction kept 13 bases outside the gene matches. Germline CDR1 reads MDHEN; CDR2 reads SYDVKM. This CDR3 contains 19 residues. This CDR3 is CASSHPRDRGRNSNQPQHF. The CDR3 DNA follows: TGTGCCAGCAGTCATCCCCGGGACAGGGGACGGAATAGCAATCAGCCCCAGCATTTT.

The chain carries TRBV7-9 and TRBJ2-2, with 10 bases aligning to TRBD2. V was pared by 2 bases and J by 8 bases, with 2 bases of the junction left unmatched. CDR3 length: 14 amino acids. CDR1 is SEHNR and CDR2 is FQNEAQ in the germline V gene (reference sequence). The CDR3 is CASSLPSGSGELFF. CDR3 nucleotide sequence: TGTGCCAGCAGCTTACCTAGCGGGAGTGGGGAGCTGTTTTTT.

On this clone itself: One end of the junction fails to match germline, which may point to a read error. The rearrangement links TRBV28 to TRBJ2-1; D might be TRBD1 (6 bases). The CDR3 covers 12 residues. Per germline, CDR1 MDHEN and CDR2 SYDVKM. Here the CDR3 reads CVSRTQTGEQFF. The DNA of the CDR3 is TGTGTCAGCAGAACCCAGACAGGAGAGCAGTTCTTC.

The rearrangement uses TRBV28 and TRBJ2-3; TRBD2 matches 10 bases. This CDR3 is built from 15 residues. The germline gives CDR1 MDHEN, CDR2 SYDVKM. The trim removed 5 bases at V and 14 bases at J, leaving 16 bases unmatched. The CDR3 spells CASSPRGAGGRSLYF. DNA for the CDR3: TGTGCCAGCAGTCCCCGAGGAGCGGGGGGGCGGTCCTTGTATTTT.

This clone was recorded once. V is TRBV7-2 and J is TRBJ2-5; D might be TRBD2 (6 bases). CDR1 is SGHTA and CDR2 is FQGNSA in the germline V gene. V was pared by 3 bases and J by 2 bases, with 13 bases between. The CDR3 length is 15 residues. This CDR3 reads CASSLAGLSQETQYF. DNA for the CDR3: TGTGCCAGCAGCTTGGCGGGATTGAGTCAAGAGACCCAGTACTTC.

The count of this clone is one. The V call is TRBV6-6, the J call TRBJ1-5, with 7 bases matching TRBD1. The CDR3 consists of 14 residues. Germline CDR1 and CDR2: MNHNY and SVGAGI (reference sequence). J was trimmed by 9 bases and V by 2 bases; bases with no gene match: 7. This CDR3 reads CASSYGQVDRPQHF. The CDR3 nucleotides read TGTGCCAGCAGTTACGGACAGGTTGATAGGCCCCAGCATTTT.

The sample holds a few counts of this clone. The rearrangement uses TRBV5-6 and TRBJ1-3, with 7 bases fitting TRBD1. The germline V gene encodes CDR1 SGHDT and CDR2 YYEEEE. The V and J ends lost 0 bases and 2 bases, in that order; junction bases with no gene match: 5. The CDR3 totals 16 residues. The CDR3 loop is CASSLEWQGAGNTIYF. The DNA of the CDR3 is TGTGCCAGCAGCTTGGAATGGCAGGGGGCTGGAAACACCATATATTTT. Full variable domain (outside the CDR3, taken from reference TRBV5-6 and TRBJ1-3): DAGVTQSPTHLIKTRGQQVTLRCSPKSGHDTVSWYQQALGQGPQFIFQYYEEEERQRGNFPDRFSGHQFPNYSSELNVNALLLGDSALYLCASSLEWQGAGNTIYFGEGSWLTVV.